The clone carrying this T cell receptor beta chain was seen a handful of times. This sample is part of a study of T-cell reconstitution after alpha-beta-depleted transplantation in children. Preparation of the TCRbeta library used unique molecular identifiers. From the PCR reads, TCRdb called clonotypes with MiXCR, one entry per CDR3 protein. Of roughly 200,000 distinct CDR3 sequences listed, more than 12% were seen once; the top ten hold over 10%. The input for sequencing was PBMCs from the stem cell graft donor, taken from the stem cell graft. The receptor was isolated from a human donor who donated a stem cell graft to a child with acute lymphoblastic leukemia.

CDR3 DNA sequence: TGTGCCAGCCTTGGGGCCAACACTGAAGCTTTCTTT. Translated, it gives CASLGANTEAFF. J is TRBJ1-1 and V is TRBV28; D possibly corresponds to TRBD1 (5 bases). There are 12 residues in the CDR3. Trimming stripped 8 bases from V and 2 bases from J, with 9 bases between. Germline CDR1 is MDHEN and CDR2 is SYDVKM.